The 30 T cell receptor beta chains listed next were all sequenced from one sample in a study of blood T cell repertoires in COVID-19. The data were produced by immunoSEQ multiplex PCR, yet TCRdb's version contains in-frame clones alone and is incomplete. This sample has about 220,000 clones, with roughly 90% found just once. The sequenced sample consisted of PBMCs or T cells enriched from blood (not recorded which). Receptors were obtained from a woman between 25 and 40 years old with acute COVID-19.

V usage is TRBV4-3 and J usage is TRBJ2-1; 8 bases line up with TRBD2. This CDR3 has 17 residues. Germline CDR1 reads LGHNA; CDR2 reads YSLEER. V lost 0 bases, J lost 4 bases, and 8 bases stayed unmatched. The CDR3 sequence: CASSQDLGGGFYNEQFF. CDR3 bases: TGCGCCAGCAGCCAAGATTTGGGCGGGGGGTTTTACAATGAGCAGTTCTTC.

This clone came up once. V and J are TRBV4-1 and TRBJ2-1; TRBD2 matches 13 bases. The CDR3 runs 18 residues. J gave up 0 bases and V 2 bases, and 4 bases lay outside the gene matches. Germline CDR1 is MGHRA and CDR2 is YSYEKL. CDR3 loop: CASSQRLAGGSSYNEQFF. The CDR3 DNA is TGCGCCAGCAGCCAAAGACTAGCGGGGGGTAGCTCCTACAATGAGCAGTTCTTC.

The chain carries TRBV7-2 and TRBJ1-1; D call uncertain. CDR3 length: 14 amino acids. V lost 1 base and J lost 6, with 12 bases in between. Germline V gives CDR1 SGHTA, CDR2 FQGNSA. Here the CDR3 reads CASSLVGGRAEAFF. The CDR3 coding sequence is TGTGCCAGCAGCTTAGTTGGAGGAAGGGCTGAAGCTTTCTTT.

The V gene is TRBV5-1, the J gene TRBJ1-1; TRBD1 matches at 8 bases. CDR1 and CDR2 from the germline V gene are SGHRS and YFSETQ. The CDR3 runs to 15 residues. V shed 3 bases, J shed 4 bases, and the junction held 8 bases outside the gene matches. This chain's CDR3 is CASSWRSGGSTEAFF. For the CDR3, the DNA is TGCGCCAGCAGCTGGCGGTCAGGGGGCAGCACTGAAGCTTTCTTT.

The chain joins TRBV29-1 to TRBJ2-1; TRBD1 matches at 8 bases. CDR1 is SQVTM and CDR2 is ANQGSEA in the germline V gene. This CDR3 has 15 residues. Unmatched junction bases numbered 11, after V lost 3 bases and J lost 7 bases. The CDR3 is CSVDRGQGTKNEQFF. CDR3 DNA sequence: TGCAGCGTTGATCGCGGACAGGGAACTAAGAATGAGCAGTTCTTC.

This chain joins TRBV27 and TRBJ1-5, with TRBD1 matching over 8 bases. The CDR3 has 14 amino acids. Unmatched junction bases numbered 8, after V lost 4 bases and J lost 9 bases. Germline V CDR1 and CDR2: MNHEY, SMNVEV (reference sequence). CDR3: CASSYSTGARPQHF. In nucleotides, the CDR3 is TGTGCCAGCAGTTATTCGACAGGGGCTAGGCCCCAGCATTTT.

The genes are TRBV27 and TRBJ2-1; D may be TRBD2 (7 bases). From germline, CDR1 is MNHEY and CDR2 SMNVEV (reference sequence). V gave up 2 bases and J gave up 10 bases, with 15 bases separating them. The CDR3 extends over 14 amino acids. This CDR3 is CASSLRGGLAEQFF. The CDR3 DNA reads TGTGCCAGCAGTTTAAGGGGGGGCCTTGCCGAGCAGTTCTTC.

V and J are TRBV4-2 and TRBJ2-7, with 7 bases aligning to TRBD1. The V and J ends lost 4 bases and 2 bases, in that order; junction bases with no gene match: 11. This CDR3 is 16 amino acids long. Germline CDR1 and CDR2: LGHNA and YNFKEQ. CDR3 sequence: CASSLGRQGAAYEQYF. CDR3 coding DNA: TGTGCCAGCAGCCTAGGACGACAGGGTGCTGCCTACGAGCAGTACTTC.

The chain combines TRBV25-1 with TRBJ2-7, with D perhaps TRBD1 (7 bases). The germline gives CDR1 MGHDK, CDR2 SYGVNS. The CDR3 has 14 amino acids. V was pared by 0 bases and J by 7 bases, with 13 bases between. CDR3 DNA sequence: TGTGCCAGCAGTGAATACACCAGGGGGGATGAGCAGTACTTC. Amino acids: CASSEYTRGDEQYF.

This clone has a single count. The chain is built from TRBV7-9 and TRBJ1-6, with TRBD1 as a possible D gene (6 bases). V was trimmed by 2 bases and J by 11 bases, leaving 22 bases between them. There are 17 residues in the CDR3. Germline values: CDR1 SEHNR, CDR2 FQNEAQ (reference sequence). This CDR3 is CASSLLAGVGFGAPLHF. CDR3 sequence (DNA): TGTGCCAGCAGCTTACTTGCAGGGGTTGGGTTCGGGGCACCCCTCCACTTT.

This chain uses TRBV9 with TRBJ1-4; the match to TRBD1 covers 9 bases. From germline, CDR1 is SGDLS and CDR2 YYNGEE. The CDR3 runs 14 residues. J lost 7 bases, V lost 3 bases, and 4 bases had no gene match. In DNA form, the CDR3 reads TGTGCCAGCAGCGCAGGGACAGGGAGTGAAAAACTGTTTTTT. Translated: CASSAGTGSEKLFF.

This chain uses TRBV5-1 with TRBJ2-3, with 8 bases matching TRBD2. This CDR3 is built from 15 residues. CDR1 and CDR2 (germline): SGHRS, YFSETQ. J gave up 2 bases and V 6 bases, and 8 bases lay outside the gene matches. Here the CDR3 DNA reads TGCGCCAGCACCGTAGCGGGGAGAAACACAGATACGCAGTATTTT. This gives the protein CASTVAGRNTDTQYF.

The rearrangement joins TRBV7-8 to TRBJ2-7; 13 bases match TRBD2. The CDR3 extends over 19 amino acids. The J segment lost 4 bases and the V segment lost 5 bases, leaving 17 bases of the junction unmatched. Germline V gene lookup returns CDR1 SGHVS and CDR2 FQNEAQ. The CDR3 sequence: CASSPKGLAGNVGSYEQYF. As DNA, the CDR3 is TGTGCCAGCAGCCCGAAGGGACTAGCGGGAAACGTAGGGTCTTACGAGCAGTACTTC.

The chain joins TRBV18 to TRBJ1-1; tentatively, D is TRBD1 (6 bases). This CDR3 contains 15 residues. The germline V gene has CDR1 KGHSH and CDR2 LQKENI. Deletions cut 6 bases from V and 7 bases from J, with 21 bases between. The CDR3 nucleotides read TGTGCCAGCTCCCGGGGGGGGGCGCGAAGCGGTGAAGCTTTCTTT. Translation: CASSRGGARSGEAFF.

The chain uses TRBV4-1 and TRBJ2-2; the match to TRBD1 covers 10 bases. Looked up from germline, CDR1 is MGHRA and CDR2 is YSYEKL. V dropped 1 base and J dropped 7; count of bases not matched to a gene: 9. The CDR3 has 17 residues. The CDR3 DNA follows: TGCGCCAGCAGCCAAGGCGACAGGGGGCGCGGTTACGGGGAGCTGTTTTTT. It codes for CASSQGDRGRGYGELFF.

The J gene is TRBJ2-5, the V gene TRBV6-2 or TRBV6-3; possibly TRBD1 for D (6 bases). The CDR3 consists of 15 residues. Trimming shortened V by 5 bases and J by 5 bases, and 18 bases separated the two germline ends. Per germline, CDR1 MNHEY and CDR2 SVGEGT. CDR3: CASSPRQATGETQYF. CDR3 DNA sequence: TGTGCCAGCAGTCCACGACAGGCCACGGGTGAGACCCAGTACTTC.

The chain combines TRBV6-1 with TRBJ2-2; D is perhaps TRBD2 (5 bases). CDR3 length equals 15 residues. Trimming shortened V by 1 base and J by 5 bases, and 11 bases separated the two germline ends. Germline-derived CDR1 and CDR2 are MNHNS and SASEGT. The CDR3: CASSEVSWRTGELFF. In nucleotides, the CDR3 is TGTGCCAGCAGTGAAGTATCGTGGAGGACCGGGGAGCTGTTTTTT.

The rearrangement links TRBV5-1 to TRBJ2-6; D perhaps matches TRBD1 (6 bases). CDR3 length: 17 amino acids. V was clipped by 5 bases and J by 4 bases, with 19 bases between them. Per the germline V gene, CDR1 is SGHRS and CDR2 is YFSETQ. In DNA, the CDR3 is TGCGCCAGCAGTTGGGTGCCTCAGGGGTACGGGGCCAACGTCCTGACTTTC. Translating gives CASSWVPQGYGANVLTF.

Here the CDR3 DNA reads TGTGCCAGCAGCTCAGGGCCCCCCTCCTACGAGCAGTACTTC. Protein: CASSSGPPSYEQYF. The chain combines TRBV21-1 with TRBJ2-7; TRBD1 is taken as the D call from the table, unchecked against the DNA. TRBV21-1 is reported as a pseudogene. The CDR3 is 14 residues long.

The chain joins TRBV5-1 to TRBJ2-1; 8 positions match TRBD2. CDR3 length equals 16 residues. V lost 4 bases, J lost 6 bases, and 12 bases stayed unmatched. Germline assignment: CDR1 SGHRS and CDR2 YFSETQ. The CDR3 region is CASSPQPAGVANEQFF. CDR3 coding DNA: TGCGCCAGCAGCCCGCAACCAGCGGGGGTCGCCAATGAGCAGTTCTTC.

V is TRBV24-1 and J is TRBJ1-5; D unresolved. The CDR3 runs 12 residues. V was shortened by 3 bases and J by 6 bases, with 5 bases between the two germline ends. Germline CDR1 is KGHDR and CDR2 is SFDVKD. The CDR3, as DNA: TGTGCCACCAGTGATGGAGCTCAGCCCCAGCATTTT. Residues: CATSDGAQPQHF.

The chain is built from TRBV13 and TRBJ1-5; possibly TRBD1 for D (5 bases). The V end lost 4 bases, the J end lost 6 bases, and 16 bases lay between the germline ends. The germline V gene encodes CDR1 PRHDT and CDR2 FYEKMQ (reference sequence). CDR3 length equals 15 residues. The CDR3 sequence is CASSSGHRGSQPQHF. CDR3 in DNA: TGTGCCAGCAGCTCCGGACATAGAGGCTCTCAGCCCCAGCATTTT.

The chain has TRBV6-2 or TRBV6-3 and TRBJ2-5, with TRBD2 matching 8 bases. The germline V gene has CDR1 MNHEY and CDR2 SVGEGT. V lost 0 bases to trimming and J lost 4 bases; unmatched junction nucleotides: 1. The CDR3 is 14 residues long. CDR3 protein: CASSYSRGAETQYF. The CDR3, as DNA: TGTGCCAGCAGTTACTCGCGGGGGGCAGAGACCCAGTACTTC.

In this sample, this clone turned up once. The chain carries TRBV7-9 and TRBJ1-1; D perhaps matches TRBD1 (5 bases). From germline, CDR1 is SEHNR and CDR2 FQNEAQ (reference sequence). Trimming removed 4 bases at V and 4 bases at J, with 16 bases between. This CDR3 has 15 residues. The CDR3 DNA sequence: TGTGCCAGCAGCTCGTCCCGGGGGAGTTTCACTGAAGCTTTCTTT. It translates to CASSSSRGSFTEAFF.

The chain combines TRBV5-1 with TRBJ1-4; D uncertain. The V end was cut by 0 bases, the J end by 5 bases, with 14 bases between. The CDR3 consists of 16 residues. CDR1 SGHRS and CDR2 YFSETQ come from the germline V gene. The CDR3, as DNA: TGCGCCAGCAGCTTGGCTGTTGGCCTCCCAAATGAAAAACTGTTTTTT. As protein: CASSLAVGLPNEKLFF.

The chain couples TRBV6-2 or TRBV6-3 to TRBJ2-5; weak D call: TRBD2 (5 bases). Germline CDR1 reads MNHEY; CDR2 reads SVGEGT. V was shortened by 5 bases and J by 5 bases, with 18 bases between the two germline ends. This CDR3 region has 15 residues. The CDR3 sequence is CASSPGLQRRETQYF. In nucleotides, the CDR3 is TGTGCCAGCAGTCCCGGACTCCAACGGAGGGAGACCCAGTACTTC.

The rearrangement uses TRBV6-1 and TRBJ1-5; the D gene is possibly TRBD1 (5 bases). Germline V gene lookup returns CDR1 MNHNS and CDR2 SASEGT. The CDR3 has 13 residues. V was cut by 1 base and J by 7 bases, with 8 bases left in between. CDR3 nucleotide sequence: TGTGCCAGCAGTGAAGGGGGGGACCAGCCCCAGCATTTT. Its protein product is CASSEGGDQPQHF.

The chain has TRBV6-2 or TRBV6-3 and TRBJ1-4; a possible D gene is TRBD1 (5 bases). The germline CDR1 and CDR2 sequences are MNHEY and SVGEGT. The CDR3 is 13 residues long. V was trimmed by 5 bases and J by 8 bases, leaving 12 bases between them. Here the CDR3 DNA reads TGTGCCAGCAGTACCGACAGATTCGAAAAACTGTTTTTT. Its protein product is CASSTDRFEKLFF.

This chain uses TRBV7-2 with TRBJ2-1; perhaps TRBD2 as D (5 bases). Between the trimmed V and J ends, which lost 4 bases and 5 bases, there was a span of 21 bases. This CDR3 comprises 17 residues. Germline V gene sequence: CDR1 SGHTA, CDR2 FQGNSA. CDR3 nucleotide sequence: TGTGCCAGCAGCTCACACTCCGGGATTTTGCTGAACAATGAGCAGTTCTTC. Its protein is CASSSHSGILLNNEQFF.

The rearrangement joins TRBV2 to TRBJ2-5; 7 bases map to TRBD1. The CDR3 consists of 15 residues. Trimming cost V 7 bases and J 5 bases; bases outside gene matches: 13. The germline V gene has CDR1 SNHLY and CDR2 FYNNEI. The CDR3 DNA is TGTGCCAGCACAACCCCTAGGACAGGAGGCGAGACCCAGTACTTC. It encodes CASTTPRTGGETQYF. Looking up the rest from reference TRBV2 and TRBJ2-5 gives the full variable domain: EPEVTQTPSHQVTQMGQEVILRCVPISNHLYFYWYRQILGQKVEFLVSFYNNEISEKSEIFDDQFSVERPDGSNFTLKIRSTKLEDSAMYFCASTTPRTGGETQYFGPGTRLLVL.